This T cell receptor (beta chain) comes out of a study of early T cells in non-severe SARS-CoV-2 infection. TCRdb recomputed calls from the 5' RACE reads with MiXCR, one row per CDR3 protein. The sample includes fewer than 100,000 distinct CDR3 sequences, roughly 6% seen only once; the top ten take about 7.8%. Germline CDR1 and CDR2: SGHAT and FQDESV (reference sequence). This CDR3 has 15 residues. Trimming took 0 bases from V and 5 from J; bases not matched to a gene: 1. Only a few counts were recorded for this clonotype. The rearrangement uses TRBV11-1 and TRBJ2-1; TRBD1 matches 10 bases. This clonotype was obtained from an adult who was a healthcare worker with PCR-confirmed SARS-CoV-2 infection or an uninfected control (not recorded which). Sequencing was performed on whole blood. This CDR3 is CASSLAGQGNNEQFF. The CDR3 DNA follows: TGTGCCAGCAGCTTAGCGGGACAGGGGAACAATGAGCAGTTCTTC.